A selection of T cell receptor beta chains follows, all from one sample in a study of identical twins. TCRdb reprocessed the 5' RACE reads via MiXCR and lists one record per CDR3 protein. The data show fewer than 900,000 distinct CDR3 sequences, 20% to 25% seen once. These records were also assigned to another study, of T cells expressing NK-cell markers.

Material for sequencing was PBMCs. The receptors come from a woman younger than 35 in good health. Both conserved end residues are part of each CDR3. A D gene is named only where the DNA matches it firmly. Size is omitted from some rows. Given values are once, few, many or a class for expanded clones.

TRBV7-2	many	TRBJ2-7	-	CASSLGPILSYEQYF	TGTGCCAGCAGCTTAGGACCGATCCTCTCCTACGAGCAGTACTTC
TRBV20-1	few	TRBJ1-4	-	CSASRGNEKLFF	TGCAGTGCTTCCCGGGGCAATGAAAAACTGTTTTTT
TRBV20-1	-	TRBJ2-2	TRBD2	CSAHLAGGAMFF	TGCAGTGCCCACCTAGCGGGAGGCGCTATGTTTTTT
TRBV15	few	TRBJ2-4	-	CATSRGPGERSLLKNIQYF	TGTGCCACCAGCAGAGGCCCCGGCGAAAGGTCCCTCCTCAAAAACATTCAGTACTTC
TRBV6-2/TRBV6-3	few	TRBJ1-6	-	CASSYPSPLHF	TGTGCCAGCAGTTATCCATCACCCCTCCACTTT
TRBV20-1	few	TRBJ2-2	-	CSARRGGRELFF	TGCAGTGCCAGGAGGGGCGGCCGGGAGCTGTTTTTT
TRBV20-1	many	TRBJ2-1	TRBD2	CSASKLAGGHNEQFF	TGCAGTGCTAGTAAACTAGCGGGAGGACACAATGAGCAGTTCTTC
TRBV15	-	TRBJ2-1	-	CATSRVAAYEQFF	TGTGCCACCAGCAGAGTCGCGGCGTACGAGCAGTTCTTC
TRBV27	few	TRBJ2-5	TRBD1	CASSSRDRGRQETQYF	TGTGCCAGCAGCTCCCGGGACAGGGGGCGTCAAGAGACCCAGTACTTC
TRBV6-1	few	TRBJ1-2	TRBD1	CASSRLGQGGYTF	TGTGCCAGCAGCCGCCTCGGACAGGGCGGCTACACCTTC
TRBV7-2	few	TRBJ1-1	-	CASYRTVEAFF	TGTGCCAGCTATCGGACAGTTGAAGCTTTCTTT
TRBV2	few	TRBJ1-1	-	CASSERTFQGNTEAFF	TGTGCCAGCAGTGAAAGGACCTTCCAAGGGAACACTGAAGCTTTCTTT
TRBV20-1	few	TRBJ2-2	-	CSVPLNTGELFF	TGCAGTGTTCCTTTGAACACCGGGGAGCTGTTTTTT
TRBV5-1	-	TRBJ2-1	TRBD2	CASSFRTSGGSPYYNEQFF	TGCGCCAGCAGCTTCCGGACTAGCGGGGGGTCCCCCTACTACAATGAGCAGTTCTTC
TRBV7-6	-	TRBJ1-4	-	CASSLGFYEKLFF	TGTGCCAGCAGCTTAGGGTTTTATGAAAAACTGTTTTTT
TRBV18	few	TRBJ2-7	TRBD2	CASSPGTSGSRSDEQYF	TGTGCCAGCTCACCTGGCACTAGCGGGAGCCGATCGGACGAGCAGTACTTC
TRBV6-5	few	TRBJ1-2	-	CASSYFGSAGGYTF	TGTGCCAGCAGTTACTTCGGATCGGCCGGGGGCTACACCTTC
TRBV7-6	-	TRBJ1-1	-	CATGAENIEAFF	TGTGCCACCGGGGCGGAGAACATTGAAGCTTTCTTT
TRBV12-3/TRBV12-4	many	TRBJ1-3	-	CASRLENAIYF	TGTGCCAGCAGGCTGGAAAACGCCATATATTTT
TRBV18	once	TRBJ2-7	-	CASSPPAGRGLYEQYF	TGTGCCAGCTCACCGCCTGCGGGACGGGGTCTATACGAGCAGTACTTC
TRBV4-1	-	TRBJ2-2	TRBD1	CASSQPNPTGVGELFF	TGCGCCAGCAGCCAACCGAACCCGACAGGGGTCGGGGAGCTGTTTTTT
TRBV20-1	few	TRBJ2-3	TRBD1	CSARERTGVTDTQYF	TGCAGTGCTAGAGAGAGGACAGGGGTCACGGATACGCAGTATTTT
TRBV4-3	-	TRBJ2-2	TRBD1	CASNYRGSGELFF	TGCGCCAGCAACTACAGGGGAAGCGGGGAGCTGTTTTTT
TRBV9	-	TRBJ1-1	-	CASSVGSRDTEAFF	TGTGCCAGCAGCGTCGGTAGCAGGGATACTGAAGCTTTCTTT
TRBV5-1	few	TRBJ1-1	-	CASSLGDGGSGRAF	TGCGCCAGCAGCTTAGGGGATGGGGGCTCGGGCAGGGCGTTT
TRBV27	few	TRBJ2-1	-	CASSLEPVLYEQFF	TGTGCCAGCAGTTTAGAGCCAGTACTGTACGAGCAGTTCTTC
TRBV7-2	many	TRBJ2-3	-	CASSLDGPLDTQYF	TGTGCCAGCAGCTTAGATGGTCCCCTTGATACGCAGTATTTT